Below, one TCR beta chain is given with its context. The antigen is unknown. CDR3 length: 14 amino acids. V trimming: 6 bases; J trimming: 2 bases; junction bases outside the gene matches: 5. Germline CDR1 and CDR2: MNHNY and SVGAGI (reference sequence). The entry originates in a study of lymphopenia after photon versus proton radiotherapy. Study-wide results and caveats: Photon-treated patients lost naive T cells and TCR diversity; proton-treated stayed stable. Only patients who died were analyzed for survival; proton advantage is unproven.

Generated by immunoSEQ multiplex PCR, the TCRdb table keeps only in-frame clones and is missing some. Among tens of thousands of clones listed, approximately 89% were seen once. This clonotype was obtained from a woman in her seventies with pancreatic cancer. Some clones in this sample may be carry-over from other donors' samples. The chain uses TRBV6-6 and TRBJ2-3; 7 bases align to TRBD1. The sample here was peripheral blood, taken from a patient treated with proton-based radiotherapy. The CDR3 spells CASRQGRTTDTQYF. The CDR3 bases are TGTGCCAGCAGACAGGGGCGAACCACAGATACGCAGTATTTT.